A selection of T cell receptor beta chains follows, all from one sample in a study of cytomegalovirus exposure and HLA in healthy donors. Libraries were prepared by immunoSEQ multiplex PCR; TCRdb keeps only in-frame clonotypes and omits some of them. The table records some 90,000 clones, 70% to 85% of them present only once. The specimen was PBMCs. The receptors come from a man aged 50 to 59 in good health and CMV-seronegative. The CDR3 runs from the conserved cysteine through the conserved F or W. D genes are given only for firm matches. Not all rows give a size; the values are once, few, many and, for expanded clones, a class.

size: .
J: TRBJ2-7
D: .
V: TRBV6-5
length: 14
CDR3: CASSYSPSSYEQYF
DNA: TGTGCCAGCAGTTACTCGCCTAGCAGCTACGAGCAGTACTTC

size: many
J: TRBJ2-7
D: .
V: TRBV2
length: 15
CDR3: CASSERSLFSWRTDF
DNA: TGTGCCAGCAGTGAAAGAAGTTTGTTTTCTTGGAGGACGGACTTC

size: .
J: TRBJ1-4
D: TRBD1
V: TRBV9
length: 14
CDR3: CASSATGVSEKLFF
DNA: TGTGCCAGCAGCGCGACAGGGGTGTCGGAAAAACTGTTTTTT

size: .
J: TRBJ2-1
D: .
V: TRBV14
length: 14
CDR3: CASSLDSWYNEQFF
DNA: TGTGCCAGCAGCCTGGACAGTTGGTACAATGAGCAGTTCTTC

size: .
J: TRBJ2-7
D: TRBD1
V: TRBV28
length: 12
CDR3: CAAGTGAYEQYF
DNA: TGTGCCGCCGGGACAGGGGCCTACGAGCAGTACTTC

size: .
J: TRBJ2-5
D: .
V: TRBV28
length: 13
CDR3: CASRYRDQETQYF
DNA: TGTGCCAGCAGGTACAGGGACCAAGAGACCCAGTACTTC

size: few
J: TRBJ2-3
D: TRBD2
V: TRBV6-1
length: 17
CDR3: CASSVGLAGVGADTQYF
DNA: TGTGCCAGCAGTGTAGGACTAGCGGGAGTTGGCGCAGATACGCAGTATTTT

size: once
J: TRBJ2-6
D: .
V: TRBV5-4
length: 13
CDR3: CASRREGANVLTF
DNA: TGTGCCAGCAGGCGAGAGGGGGCCAACGTCCTGACTTTC

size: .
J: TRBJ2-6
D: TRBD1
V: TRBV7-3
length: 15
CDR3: CASSRQGAGANVLTF
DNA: TGTGCCAGCAGCCGACAGGGGGCTGGGGCCAACGTCCTGACTTTC

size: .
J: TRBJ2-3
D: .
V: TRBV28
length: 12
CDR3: CASSYPLAPEYF
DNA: TGTGCCAGCAGTTATCCCCTAGCGCCGGAGTATTTT

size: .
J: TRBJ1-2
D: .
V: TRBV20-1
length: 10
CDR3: CSARRRGFTF
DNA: TGCAGTGCTAGAAGGCGGGGATTTACCTTC

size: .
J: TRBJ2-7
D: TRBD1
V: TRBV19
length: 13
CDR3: CASSMTGGYEQYF
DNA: TGTGCCAGTAGTATGACAGGGGGGTACGAGCAGTACTTC

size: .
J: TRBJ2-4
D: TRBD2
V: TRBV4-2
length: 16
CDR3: CASSQDPGLAAEIQYF
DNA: TGTGCCAGCAGCCAAGATCCGGGACTAGCGGCTGAAATTCAGTACTTC

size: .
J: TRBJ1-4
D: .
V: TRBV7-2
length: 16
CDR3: CASSLGLSATNEKLFF
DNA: TGTGCCAGCAGCTTAGGCCTCAGCGCAACTAATGAAAAACTGTTTTTT

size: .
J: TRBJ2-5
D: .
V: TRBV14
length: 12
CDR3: CASSRWSGTQYF
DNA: TGTGCCAGCAGCCGATGGAGTGGGACCCAGTACTTC

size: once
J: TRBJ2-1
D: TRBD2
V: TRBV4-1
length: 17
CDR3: CASSQVSGTNWYNEQFF
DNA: TGCGCCAGCAGCCAAGTATCCGGGACTAATTGGTACAATGAGCAGTTCTTC

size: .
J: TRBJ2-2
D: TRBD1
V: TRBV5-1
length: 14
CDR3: CASGSGGNTGELFF
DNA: TGCGCCAGCGGGTCAGGGGGGAACACCGGGGAGCTGTTTTTT

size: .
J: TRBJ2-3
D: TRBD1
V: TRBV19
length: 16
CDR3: CASSTQRDRGTDTQYF
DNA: TGTGCCAGTAGTACGCAGCGGGACAGGGGAACAGATACGCAGTATTTT

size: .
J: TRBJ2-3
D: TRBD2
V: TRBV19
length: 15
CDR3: CASSNSGRSSDTQYF
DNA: TGTGCCAGTAGTAACAGCGGGAGAAGTTCAGATACGCAGTATTTT

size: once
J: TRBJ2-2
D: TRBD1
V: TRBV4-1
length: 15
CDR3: CASSLDRGGTGELFF
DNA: TGCGCCAGCAGCCTCGACAGGGGAGGAACCGGGGAGCTGTTTTTT

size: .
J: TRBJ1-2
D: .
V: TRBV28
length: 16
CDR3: CASSLYGGLANYGYTF
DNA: TGTGCCAGCAGTTTATATGGGGGCCTTGCTAACTATGGCTACACCTTC

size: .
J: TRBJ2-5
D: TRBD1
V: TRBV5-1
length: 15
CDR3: CASSFAQGAGETQYF
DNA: TGCGCCAGCAGCTTCGCTCAGGGGGCGGGAGAGACCCAGTACTTC

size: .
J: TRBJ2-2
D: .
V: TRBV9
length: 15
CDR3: CASSVGPGDAGELFF
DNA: TGTGCCAGCAGCGTAGGTCCAGGGGACGCCGGGGAGCTGTTTTTT

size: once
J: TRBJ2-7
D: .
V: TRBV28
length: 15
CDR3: CASSSPGGLTYEQYF
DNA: TGTGCCAGCAGTTCCCCCGGCGGACTAACCTACGAGCAGTACTTC